The entry below describes one T cell receptor (beta chain). This entry is derived from a study of T-cell reconstitution after alpha-beta-depleted transplantation in children. It was with unique molecular identifiers that the TCRbeta library was prepared. TCRdb recomputed calls from the PCR reads with MiXCR, one row per CDR3 protein. This repertoire shows about 600,000 distinct CDR3 sequences, approximately 10% found once; its top ten account for roughly 4%. V was shortened by 0 bases and J by 0 bases, with 5 bases between the two germline ends. The CDR3 totals 14 residues. The V call is TRBV12-3 or TRBV12-4, the J call TRBJ1-2, with no clear D. The input for sequencing was PBMCs from the stem cell graft donor, taken from the stem cell graft. This receptor was identified in a human donor who donated a stem cell graft to a child with acute myeloid leukemia. In DNA, the CDR3 is TGTGCCAGCAGTTTAGCGGCAGCTAACTATGGCTACACCTTC. This translates into CASSLAAANYGYTF.